This passage covers 10 T cell receptor beta chains from one sample sequenced in a study of blood T cell repertoires in COVID-19. TCRdb keeps only in-frame clones here, not all; method: immunoSEQ multiplex PCR. The data contain roughly 170,000 clones, about 74% of them singletons. The sequencing input was peripheral blood. These receptors originate from a woman of 80 years or more with acute or convalescent COVID-19.

This clone came up once. V is TRBV5-8 and J is TRBJ2-1; D gene uncertain. Trimming cost V 1 base and J 5 bases, with 13 bases left between them. CDR3 length equals 15 residues. CDR1 and CDR2 from the germline V gene are SGHTS and YDEGEE. Here the CDR3 reads CASSLIQAPNNEQFF. The CDR3 DNA sequence: TGTGCCAGCAGCTTGATCCAGGCACCCAACAATGAGCAGTTCTTC.

The chain has TRBV6-1 and TRBJ1-3; a weak D match, TRBD1 (6 bases). The germline V gene encodes CDR1 MNHNS and CDR2 SASEGT. The CDR3 extends over 15 amino acids. V was clipped by 4 bases and J by 3 bases, with 13 bases between them. The CDR3 DNA reads TGTGCCAGCAGTGCTCAGGGGTTTTATGGAAACACCATATATTTT. It specifies CASSAQGFYGNTIYF.

The chain couples TRBV28 to TRBJ2-7, with TRBD2 matching over 8 bases. The CDR3 is 15 residues long. J gave up 4 bases and V 6 bases, and 11 bases lay outside the gene matches. In germline, CDR1 is MDHEN, CDR2 SYDVKM. The CDR3 spells CASRVSGAWGYEQYF. CDR3 DNA sequence: TGTGCCAGCAGAGTTAGCGGGGCGTGGGGGTACGAGCAGTACTTC.

This clone was seen once. The chain uses TRBV29-1 and TRBJ2-7; TRBD1 aligns across 8 bases. The CDR3 covers 13 residues. With V trimmed by 8 bases and J by 6 bases, 12 bases remained unmatched. CDR1 and CDR2 (germline): SQVTM, ANQGSEA. The CDR3 is CSRDRSLRGEQYF. As DNA, the CDR3 is TGCAGCCGGGACAGGTCTCTTCGGGGCGAGCAGTACTTC.

The V gene is TRBV7-9, the J gene TRBJ1-2; no firm D call. The ends were cut back, 5 bases at V and 3 bases at J, with 13 bases in the middle. The CDR3 loop spans 14 amino acids. Germline CDR1 is SEHNR and CDR2 is FQNEAQ (reference sequence). CDR3 sequence reads: CASSIQEEDYGYTF. The CDR3 DNA reads as TGTGCCAGCAGCATACAAGAAGAGGACTATGGCTACACCTTC.

The J gene is TRBJ1-5, the V gene TRBV5-8; 8 bases are shared with TRBD1. The V gene end was trimmed by 3 bases and the J gene end by 0 bases; junction bases not matched to a gene: 2. There are 15 residues in the CDR3. In germline, CDR1 is SGHTS, CDR2 YDEGEE. The CDR3 DNA is TGTGCCAGCAGCTCGGGACAGGTTAGCAATCAGCCCCAGCATTTT. Protein: CASSSGQVSNQPQHF.

This chain uses TRBV28 with TRBJ1-1, with TRBD1 matching 9 bases. This CDR3 comprises 15 residues. Trimming cost V 6 bases and J 1 base; bases outside gene matches: 6. The germline V gene encodes CDR1 MDHEN and CDR2 SYDVKM. CDR3 nucleotides: TGTGCCAGCAGGGGGGGGGACAGGGAGAACACTGAAGCTTTCTTT. Amino acids: CASRGGDRENTEAFF.

The chain has TRBV28 and TRBJ1-4; D is uncertain. This CDR3 has 14 amino acids. From germline, CDR1 is MDHEN and CDR2 SYDVKM. V lost 6 bases and J 0 bases, leaving 8 bases between the germline ends. The CDR3 sequence: CASSPYATNEKLFF. DNA for the CDR3: TGTGCCAGCAGCCCGTATGCAACTAATGAAAAACTGTTTTTT.

This chain connects TRBV4-3 to TRBJ1-2; 11 bases agree with TRBD1. Losses at the gene ends were 2 bases for V and 6 bases for J; bases not matched to a gene: 2. CDR1 LGHNA and CDR2 YSLEER come from the germline V gene. CDR3 length: 14 amino acids. This CDR3 is CASSQWTGGDGYTF. The CDR3 bases are TGCGCCAGCAGCCAATGGACAGGGGGCGATGGCTACACCTTC.

This clone was seen a few times. The V call is TRBV6-5, the J call TRBJ1-5; 7 bases match TRBD1. J was trimmed by 5 bases and V by 0 bases; bases with no gene match: 7. Germline CDR1 is MNHEY and CDR2 is SVGAGI. This CDR3 has 16 amino acids. In DNA, the CDR3 is TGTGCCAGCAGTTACTCGCCCCCGACAGGGTATCAGCCCCAGCATTTT. Protein: CASSYSPPTGYQPQHF.